This T cell receptor (beta chain) was captured in a study of T cell responses to AZD1222 COVID-19 vaccine. Data came from immunoSEQ multiplex PCR; TCRdb stores just in-frame clones and leaves some out. The sample has some 110,000 clones, roughly 92% seen once. The study's findings and limits: AZD1222 recipients seropositive at baseline numbered only six or seven.

Germline CDR1 is MNHEY and CDR2 is SVGEGT. The CDR3 is made up of 14 amino acids. With V trimmed by 0 bases and J by 15 bases, 6 bases remained unmatched. A word on this clone: No antigen is known for it.

The V and J genes are TRBV6-2 or TRBV6-3 and TRBJ2-1, with TRBD2 matching over 12 bases. The source was peripheral blood, collected 28 days after the second AZD1222 dose. The sequence was collected from an adult who received the AZD1222 COVID-19 vaccine. This CDR3 reads CASSYSASGRARFF. The CDR3 bases are TGTGCCAGCAGTTACTCTGCTAGCGGGAGGGCGAGGTTCTTC.